This entry features one T cell receptor beta chain sequence. A read error may produce the germline difference seen at one junction end. The data are from a study of cytomegalovirus exposure and HLA in healthy donors. PCR amplification relied on 60 Vbeta primers (plus 13 Jbeta primers). Assay used: immunoSEQ multiplex PCR; TCRdb lists only in-frame clones, some missing. This table holds some 150,000 clones, 80% found once. Looked up from germline, CDR1 is SEHNR and CDR2 is FQNEAQ (reference sequence). The CDR3 extends over 16 amino acids. The TCR originated in a man between 18 and 29 years old in good health and CMV-seropositive. The specimen sequenced was PBMCs. V is TRBV7-9 and J is TRBJ2-5, with TRBD2 matching over 8 bases. The CDR3 nucleotides are TGTTCCAGCAGCCCCCGGGGGGGGCACTACCAAGAGACCCAGTACTTC. It translates to CSSSPRGGHYQETQYF.